Sequencing of this T cell receptor (beta chain) was carried out in a study of blood T cell repertoires in COVID-19. Study in general: T cells, B-cell-depleted T cells, or PBMCs supplied cDNA or gDNA.

V lost 10 bases to trimming and J lost 1 base, with 19 bases between them. There are 15 residues in the CDR3. The germline CDR1 and CDR2 sequences are SGHVS and FNYEAQ. Profiling relied on immunoSEQ multiplex PCR, and the TCRdb table lists in-frame clones only, not all of them. The sample contains over 250,000 clones, about 89% of which appear only once. The V call is TRBV7-6, the J call TRBJ1-2, with D possibly TRBD1 on 5 matching bases. Material: peripheral blood. The clonotype originates from a man in his forties who had recovered from COVID-19. This CDR3 reads CATRGTEADNYGYTF. CDR3 sequence (DNA): TGTGCCACCCGGGGGACGGAAGCCGATAACTATGGCTACACCTTC.